This TCR beta chain comes out of a study of human T cells and chemical hapten exposure. Trimming removed 4 bases at V and 6 bases at J, with 10 bases between. The V gene's germline CDR1 is MDHEN and CDR2 SYDVKM. The CDR3 totals 12 residues. Time point defined: patch test 3, about 24 weeks after DPC sensitization. The treatment: therapeutic diphenylcyclopropenone sensitization with weekly scalp DPC. TCRdb re-analysed the RACE reads in MiXCR, keeping a single row per CDR3 protein. The sample lists about 76,000 distinct CDR3 sequences; under 15% were seen once. Study results and limitations: The formation of large CDR3 similarity clusters by expanded TCRs significantly exceeded that of controls.

This clonotype has ten or more counts. The antigen is not known. The clonotype was recovered from a woman aged 45 to 65 with alopecia areata. Some clones in this sample may be carry-over from other donors' samples. The source was whole blood, collected in connection with sensitization to the hapten diphenylcyclopropenone (DPC). The chain has TRBV28 and TRBJ2-7; D gene ambiguous. This CDR3 is CASSSTTSEQYF. The CDR3 bases are TGTGCCAGCAGTTCAACAACAAGCGAGCAGTACTTC.